Below, 7 T cell receptor beta chains from the same sample are listed, as sequenced in a study of sequential checkpoint blockade in melanoma. The method was immunoSEQ multiplex PCR; TCRdb's version includes in-frame clones alone and lacks a portion of them. The sample lists roughly 19,000 clones, around 83% occurring once. Treatment in this sample: randomized to nivolumab then ipilimumab (arm A) or the reverse (arm B). Sequencing was performed on CD8+ T cells sorted from blood (inferred from file names), taken from a patient given nivolumab and ipilimumab in sequence. The receptors derive from a human donor with melanoma.

V gene TRBV13 combines with J gene TRBJ2-7, with a possible D match to TRBD2 (5 bases). This CDR3 spans 14 amino acids. Germline V lookup: CDR1 PRHDT, CDR2 FYEKMQ (reference sequence). The V end lost 3 bases, the J end lost 1 base, and 10 bases lay between the germline ends. This chain's CDR3 is CASSFPTGSYEQYF. The DNA for the CDR3 is TGTGCCAGCAGCTTCCCAACGGGATCCTACGAGCAGTACTTC. Supplemented by reference TRBV13 and TRBJ2-7, the full variable domain reads AAGVIQSPRHLIKEKRETATLKCYPIPRHDTVYWYQQGPGQDPQFLISFYEKMQSDKGSIPDRFSAQQFSDYHSELNMSSLELGDSALYFCASSFPTGSYEQYFGPGTRLTVT.

This clone came up a few times. This rearrangement joins TRBV7-8 to TRBJ2-5; 8 bases are shared with TRBD2. CDR3 size: 16 residues. V trimming: 2 bases; J trimming: 4 bases; junction bases outside the gene matches: 9. In germline, CDR1 is SGHVS, CDR2 FQNEAQ. This CDR3 reads CASSLRTGGVGETQYF. CDR3 DNA sequence: TGTGCCAGCAGCTTACGGACCGGGGGGGTAGGAGAGACCCAGTACTTC. Full variable domain (rest looked up from reference TRBV7-8 and TRBJ2-5): GAGVSQSPRYKVAKRGQDVALRCDPISGHVSLFWYQQALGQGPEFLTYFQNEAQLDKSGLPSDRFFAERPEGSVSTLKIQRTQQEDSAVYLCASSLRTGGVGETQYFGPGTRLLVL.

The rearrangement links TRBV6-5 to TRBJ2-1, with a weak D call TRBD2 (5 bases). V was clipped by 2 bases and J by 1 base, with 12 bases between them. Germline CDR1 is MNHEY and CDR2 is SVGAGI. This CDR3 is 16 amino acids long. Written as DNA, the CDR3 is TGTGCCAGCAGTTACAGCGGCCTCGGGTCCTACAATGAGCAGTTCTTC. Translation gives CASSYSGLGSYNEQFF.

The chain couples TRBV28 to TRBJ2-7; TRBD1 matches 10 bases. The CDR3 sequence is 15 residues long. V lost 3 bases to trimming and J lost 3 bases; unmatched junction nucleotides: 5. Germline V lookup: CDR1 MDHEN, CDR2 SYDVKM. CDR3 region: CASSFSDRGNYEQYF. CDR3 sequence (DNA): TGTGCCAGCAGTTTCTCGGACAGGGGGAACTACGAGCAGTACTTC. Looking up the rest from reference TRBV28 and TRBJ2-7 gives the full variable domain: DVKVTQSSRYLVKRTGEKVFLECVQDMDHENMFWYRQDPGLGLRLIYFSYDVKMKEKGDIPEGYSVSREKKERFSLILESASTNQTSMYLCASSFSDRGNYEQYFGPGTRLTVT.

J is TRBJ2-1 and V is TRBV5-5; 7 bases agree with TRBD2. V shed 0 bases and J 7 bases; nucleotides not matched to a gene: 7. The length of the CDR3 is 15 residues. Germline assignment: CDR1 SGHKS and CDR2 YYEKEE (reference sequence). CDR3 nucleotide sequence: TGTGCCAGCAGCTTGGGTGCGGGAGCCCCGAATGAGCAGTTCTTC. It codes for CASSLGAGAPNEQFF.

The CDR3, as DNA: TGTGCCAGCAGCCAGCCTACAGGGGGAGATGGCTACACCTTC. Its protein is CASSQPTGGDGYTF. The J gene is TRBJ1-2, the V gene TRBV14; TRBD1 matches 8 bases. With V trimmed by 3 bases and J by 6 bases, 6 bases remained unmatched. CDR1 and CDR2 (germline): SGHDN, FVKESK. The CDR3 totals 14 residues.

V gene TRBV19 combines with J gene TRBJ1-1; 7 nucleotides align to TRBD1. V gave up 2 bases and J gave up 8 bases; unmatched junction bases: 8. The germline V gene has CDR1 LNHDA and CDR2 SQIVND (reference sequence). The CDR3 length is 14 residues. The DNA for the CDR3 is TGTGCCAGTAGTATAAAAGGGGGCAGGGACGAAGCTTTCTTT. Translation: CASSIKGGRDEAFF.